This entry concerns a single T cell receptor beta chain. Its antigen is currently unknown. This sample stems from a study of cytomegalovirus exposure and HLA in healthy donors. General study findings and limits: Roughly uniform sequencing depth across donors was assumed, possibly incorrectly. Clonal expansion was found to be greater in HLA-associated TCR beta chains than in equally common others in a later analysis.

CDR1 is SGHRS, CDR2 YFSETQ, per germline. The CDR3 length is 15 residues. V was trimmed by 3 bases and J by 2 bases, leaving 13 bases between them. The PCR had 60 Vbeta and 13 Jbeta primers. Produced via immunoSEQ multiplex PCR; TCRdb's table is partial and in-frame only. The sample shows 90,000 to 110,000 clones, just under 80% of them seen only once. The TCR originated in a male donor in good health and CMV-seronegative. What was sequenced was PBMCs. The J gene is TRBJ2-3, the V gene TRBV5-1, with D maybe TRBD2 (6 bases). This CDR3 is CASSWGVGVTDTQYF. CDR3 DNA: TGCGCCAGCAGCTGGGGGGTGGGGGTCACAGATACGCAGTATTTT.